There are a few counts of the clone carrying this T cell receptor (beta chain). Its specificity is unknown. This entry comes from a study of T-cell reconstitution after alpha-beta-depleted transplantation in children. TCRbeta library construction was performed incorporating unique molecular identifiers. TCRdb fed the PCR reads into MiXCR, producing one record per CDR3 protein. Of around 130,000 distinct CDR3 sequences detected, roughly 10% appear once; the ten largest clones hold under 30%. The germline V gene has CDR1 DFQATT and CDR2 SNEGSKA (reference sequence). The CDR3 sequence is 14 residues long. Trimming cost V 6 bases and J 3 bases, with 17 bases left between them. Study findings and constraints: At day 60, the high TCRbeta diversity found in some patients originated from recipient T cells and thymic progenitors that had survived.

Sequenced material: PBMCs, mostly from graft donor cells, taken 180 days after TCRalphabeta/CD19-depleted stem cell transplant. The sequence was obtained from a girl under three years old who had a stem cell transplant for combined immunodeficiency, so the T cells may come from the graft donor. V usage is TRBV20-1 and J usage is TRBJ1-2; possible D gene TRBD1, 6 bases. The CDR3 DNA sequence: TGCAGTGCGAGGGGGGGGGCGCGATACTATGGCTACACCTTC. Protein: CSARGGARYYGYTF.